The 14 T cell receptor beta chains below come from one sample, sequenced in a study of blood T cell repertoires in COVID-19 (dated by TCRdb to about 2020). The library was built by means of the immunoSEQ multiplex PCR assay. The immuneACCESS repertoire file appears here via TCRdb, limited to in-frame rearrangements. These files lack a portion of the clones; in checked studies, under half of the deficit traces to unresolved V genes, and the cause of the others is not known. Here the sample has around 270,000 clones; around 84% occur a single time. Approximately 1.4% of the sample is held by the ten biggest clonotypes. The sequencing input was peripheral blood. The receptors originated from a woman aged 40 to 50 who had recovered from COVID-19.

This clone turned up a few times. V usage is TRBV5-4 and J usage is TRBJ2-1; D is uncertain. CDR1 SGHNT and CDR2 YYREEE come from the germline V gene (reference sequence). CDR3 length: 16 amino acids. The V and J ends lost 4 bases and 4 bases respectively, with 18 bases between them. This CDR3 reads CASSNPETENYNEQFF. The DNA of the CDR3 is TGTGCCAGCAGCAACCCGGAGACTGAAAATTACAATGAGCAGTTCTTC. The full variable domain, its missing parts supplied by reference TRBV5-4 and TRBJ2-1, is ETGVTQSPTHLIKTRGQQVTLRCSSQSGHNTVSWYQQALGQGPQFIFQYYREEENGRGNFPPRFSGLQFPNYSSELNVNALELDDSALYLCASSNPETENYNEQFFGPGTRLTVL.

V and J are TRBV2 and TRBJ2-7; D is perhaps TRBD2 (6 bases). This CDR3 has 16 amino acids. Deletions cut 4 bases from V and 2 bases from J, with 18 bases between. Germline V CDR1 and CDR2: SNHLY, FYNNEI. The CDR3 nucleotides read TGTGCCAGCAGTGCCTCTAAGGGAGGTTGGGCCTACGAGCAGTACTTC. Its protein product is CASSASKGGWAYEQYF.

This chain links TRBV3-1 (or the pseudogene TRBV3-2) with TRBJ1-1; maybe TRBD1 (5 bases). The length of the CDR3 is 17 residues. CDR1 and CDR2 (germline): LGHDT, YNNKEL (reference sequence). Trimming took off 1 base at V and 1 base at J, with 16 bases between the two ends. CDR3 DNA: TGTGCCAGCAGCCAAGTTCCTCAGGGTAGGGCGAACACTGAAGCTTTCTTT. It specifies CASSQVPQGRANTEAFF.

This clone was detected only once. V and J are TRBV7-9 and TRBJ1-5; 8 bases map to TRBD1. V lost 5 bases to trimming and J lost 2 bases; unmatched junction nucleotides: 11. The CDR3 covers 17 residues. Germline lookup yields CDR1 SEHNR and CDR2 FQNEAQ (reference sequence). CDR3 in amino acids: CASSPSAGGLGNQPQHF. The CDR3 region has the DNA TGTGCCAGCAGCCCCTCGGCAGGGGGCCTGGGCAATCAGCCCCAGCATTTT. Using reference TRBV7-9 and TRBJ1-5 for the parts outside the CDR3, the full variable domain is DTGVSQNPRHKITKRGQNVTFRCDPISEHNRLYWYRQTLGQGPEFLTYFQNEAQLEKSRLLSDRFSAERPKGSFSTLEIQRTEQGDSAMYLCASSPSAGGLGNQPQHFGDGTRLSIL.

This clone showed up just once. This chain connects TRBV29-1 to TRBJ1-1; the match to TRBD1 covers 10 bases. This CDR3 has 13 residues. Trimming took 3 bases from V and 3 from J; bases not matched to a gene: 1. Germline V gives CDR1 SQVTM, CDR2 ANQGSEA. DNA of the CDR3: TGCAGCGTTGACGGGACAGGGGACACTGAAGCTTTCTTT. Translated: CSVDGTGDTEAFF. The full variable domain, rest sourced from reference TRBV29-1 and TRBJ1-1, is SAVISQKPSRDICQRGTSLTIQCQVDSQVTMMFWYRQQPGQSLTLIATANQGSEATYESGFVIDKFPISRPNLTFSTLTVSNMSPEDSSIYLCSVDGTGDTEAFFGQGTRLTVV.

The rearrangement joins TRBV27 to TRBJ2-7, with a possible D match to TRBD1 (5 bases). CDR3 length: 13 amino acids. Germline V gene data show CDR1 as MNHEY and CDR2 as SMNVEV (reference sequence). V lost 3 bases, J lost 5 bases, and 11 bases lay in between. The CDR3 spells CASSFRDIHEQYF. CDR3 nucleotides: TGTGCCAGCAGTTTCAGGGATATACACGAGCAGTACTTC.

The chain joins TRBV30 to TRBJ2-5; 10 bases line up with TRBD1. The CDR3 loop spans 15 amino acids. The germline V gene has CDR1 GTSNPN and CDR2 SVGIG (reference sequence). The V and J ends lost 8 bases and 5 bases, in that order; junction bases with no gene match: 14. The CDR3 here is CALTTGTGVVETQYF. Here the CDR3 DNA reads TGTGCCCTTACGACGGGGACAGGGGTGGTGGAGACCCAGTACTTC.

This sequence joins TRBV30 and TRBJ1-3; D may be TRBD1 (5 bases). This CDR3 has 16 amino acids. V was pared by 0 bases and J by 2 bases, with 14 bases between. CDR1 is GTSNPN, CDR2 SVGIG, per germline (reference sequence). CDR3: CAWSVRGFSAGNTIYF. Written as DNA, the CDR3 is TGTGCCTGGAGTGTACGGGGGTTTAGCGCTGGAAACACCATATATTTT.

The V and J genes are TRBV2 and TRBJ2-7, with a weak D call TRBD2 (5 bases). With 5 bases removed from V and 6 bases from J, the gap between germline ends came to 5 bases. This CDR3 contains 10 residues. Germline V gives CDR1 SNHLY, CDR2 FYNNEI. In nucleotides, the CDR3 is TGTGCCAGCAGTCGGGGCGAGCAGTACTTC. Encoded protein: CASSRGEQYF.

With regard to this clone: This same CDR3 is encoded by further DNA sequences in the sample. The CDR3: CASSLGTGGSYNEQFF. CDR3 DNA: TGTGCCAGCAGCTTGGGGACAGGGGGCTCCTACAATGAGCAGTTCTTC. The chain couples TRBV5-4 to TRBJ2-1; 10 bases align to TRBD1. This CDR3 has 16 amino acids. V was clipped by 0 bases and J by 0 bases; unmatched bases: 0. CDR1 is SGHNT, CDR2 YYREEE, per germline (reference sequence).

The rearrangement uses TRBV24-1 and TRBJ2-6; tentatively, D is TRBD1 (5 bases). Trimming pared 4 bases from V and 0 bases from J, leaving 12 bases between. The length of the CDR3 is 17 residues. Per germline, CDR1 KGHDR and CDR2 SFDVKD. CDR3 sequence reads: CATSDTDSSSGANVLTF. CDR3 bases: TGTGCCACCAGTGACACCGACAGCTCCTCTGGGGCCAACGTCCTGACTTTC.

The CDR3 loop is CASSLRYTATQYF. CDR3 nucleotides: TGTGCCAGCAGCTTAAGATACACCGCCACCCAGTACTTC. The chain couples TRBV14 to TRBJ2-5; D is uncertain. V lost 5 bases, J lost 8 bases, and 15 bases lay in between. The CDR3 sequence is 13 residues long. In germline, CDR1 is SGHDN, CDR2 FVKESK.

This clone has a single count. The CDR3 protein is CASSLRAGALSYEQYF. The CDR3 region has the DNA TGCGCCAGCAGCTTGAGGGCGGGGGCCCTCTCCTACGAGCAGTACTTC. The chain employs TRBV5-1 and TRBJ2-7, with TRBD2 as a possible D gene (7 bases). Looked up from germline, CDR1 is SGHRS and CDR2 is YFSETQ. Trimming took off 1 base at V and 0 bases at J, with 14 bases between the two ends. This CDR3 spans 16 amino acids.

The chain joins TRBV18 to TRBJ2-1; 8 bases are a match to TRBD1. Germline V gene data show CDR1 as KGHSH and CDR2 as LQKENI. V lost 5 bases and J lost 6; bases outside the gene matches: 9. The CDR3 consists of 15 residues. CDR3 DNA: TGTGCCAGCTCATTGGGGGCGACAGGGGTCAATGAGCAGTTCTTC. Its translation: CASSLGATGVNEQFF.